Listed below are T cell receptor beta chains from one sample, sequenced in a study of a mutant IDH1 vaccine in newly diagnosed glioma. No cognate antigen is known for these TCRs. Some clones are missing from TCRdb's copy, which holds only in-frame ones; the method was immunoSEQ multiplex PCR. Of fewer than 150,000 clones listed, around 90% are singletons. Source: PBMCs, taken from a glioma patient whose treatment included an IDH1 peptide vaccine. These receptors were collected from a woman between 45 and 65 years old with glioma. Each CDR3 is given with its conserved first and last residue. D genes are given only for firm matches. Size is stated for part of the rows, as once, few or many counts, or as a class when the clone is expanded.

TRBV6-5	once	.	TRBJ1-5	CASSHTGNQPQHF	TGTGCCAGCAGTCATACAGGGAATCAGCCCCAGCATTTT
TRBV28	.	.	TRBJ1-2	CASSRQSYGYTF	TGTGCCAGCAGTCGTCAGAGCTATGGCTACACCTTC
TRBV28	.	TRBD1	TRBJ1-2	CASSLRGLGYTF	TGTGCCAGCAGTTTGAGGGGGCTTGGCTACACCTTC
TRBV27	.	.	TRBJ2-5	CASSPWTAQETQYF	TGTGCCAGCAGCCCCTGGACTGCCCAAGAGACCCAGTACTTC
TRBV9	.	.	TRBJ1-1	CASSADRRGRAFF	TGTGCCAGCAGCGCCGATAGGAGGGGTCGAGCTTTCTTT
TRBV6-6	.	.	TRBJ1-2	CASSYNGVGGYTF	TGTGCCAGCAGTTACAACGGAGTTGGCGGCTACACCTTC
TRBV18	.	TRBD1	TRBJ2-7	CASSPVGTGAGEQYF	TGTGCCAGCTCACCAGTCGGAACAGGGGCGGGCGAGCAGTACTTC
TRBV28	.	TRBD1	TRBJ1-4	CASSWDGTGRRNEKLFF	TGTGCCAGCAGTTGGGACGGGACAGGGCGGCGTAATGAAAAACTGTTTTTT
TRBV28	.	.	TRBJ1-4	CASSSSGGDEKLFF	TGTGCCAGCAGTTCGTCCGGAGGTGATGAAAAACTGTTTTTT
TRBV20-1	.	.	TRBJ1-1	CSGETEAFF	TGCAGTGGGGAGACTGAAGCTTTCTTT
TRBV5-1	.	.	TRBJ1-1	CASSLELNTEAFF	TGCGCCAGCAGCTTGGAGTTGAACACTGAAGCTTTCTTT
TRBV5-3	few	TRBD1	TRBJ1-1	CARSVRDREVEAFF	TGTGCCAGAAGCGTCCGGGACAGGGAAGTTGAAGCTTTCTTT
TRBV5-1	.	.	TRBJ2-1	CASSALGGGNNEQFF	TGCGCCAGCAGCGCCCTTGGCGGGGGCAACAATGAGCAGTTCTTC
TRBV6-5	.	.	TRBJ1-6	CASSYGTPLHF	TGTGCCAGCAGTTACGGAACACCCCTCCACTTT
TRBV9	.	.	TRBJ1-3	CASGFDSNFGNTIYF	TGTGCCAGTGGTTTCGATTCAAACTTTGGAAACACCATATATTTT
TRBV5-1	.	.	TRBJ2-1	CASSLTGTYNEQFF	TGCGCCAGCAGCTTGACGGGAACCTACAATGAGCAGTTCTTC
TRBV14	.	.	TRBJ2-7	CASKADSSYEQYF	TGTGCCAGCAAGGCGGACAGCTCCTACGAGCAGTACTTC
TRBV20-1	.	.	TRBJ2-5	CSASGETQYF	TGCAGTGCCTCAGGAGAGACCCAGTACTTC
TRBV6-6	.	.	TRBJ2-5	CASSYSQAQETQYF	TGTGCCAGCAGTTACTCACAGGCCCAAGAGACCCAGTACTTC
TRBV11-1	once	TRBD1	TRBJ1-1	CASSLSGQGGRTEAFF	TGTGCCAGCAGCTTATCTGGGCAGGGGGGGAGGACTGAAGCTTTCTTT
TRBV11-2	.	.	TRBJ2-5	CASSLDLFQETQYF	TGTGCCAGCAGCTTAGATCTGTTCCAAGAGACCCAGTACTTC
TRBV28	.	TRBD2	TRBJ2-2	CASSSHGLAGGDTGELFF	TGTGCCAGCAGTTCCCATGGACTAGCGGGAGGGGACACCGGGGAGCTGTTTTTT
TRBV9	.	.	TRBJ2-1	CASSVDEGGSYNEQFF	TGTGCCAGCAGCGTAGACGAGGGAGGCTCCTACAATGAGCAGTTCTTC
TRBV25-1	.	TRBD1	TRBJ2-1	CASSEFGDRSNNEQFF	TGTGCCAGCAGTGAATTTGGGGACAGGAGTAACAATGAGCAGTTCTTC